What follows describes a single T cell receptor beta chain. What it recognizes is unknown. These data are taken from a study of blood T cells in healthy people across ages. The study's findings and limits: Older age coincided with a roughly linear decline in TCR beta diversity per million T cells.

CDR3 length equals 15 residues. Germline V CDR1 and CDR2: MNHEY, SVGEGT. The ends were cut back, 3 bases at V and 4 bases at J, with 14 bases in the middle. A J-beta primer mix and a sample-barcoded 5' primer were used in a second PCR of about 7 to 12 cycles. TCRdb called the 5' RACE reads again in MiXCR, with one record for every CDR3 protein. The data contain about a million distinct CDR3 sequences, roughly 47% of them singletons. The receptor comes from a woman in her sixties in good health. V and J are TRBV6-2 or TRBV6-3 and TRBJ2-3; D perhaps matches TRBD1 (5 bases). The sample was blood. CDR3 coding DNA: TGTGCCAGCAGTTATTCCCAGGGTGGGGCAGATACGCAGTATTTT. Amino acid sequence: CASSYSQGGADTQYF.